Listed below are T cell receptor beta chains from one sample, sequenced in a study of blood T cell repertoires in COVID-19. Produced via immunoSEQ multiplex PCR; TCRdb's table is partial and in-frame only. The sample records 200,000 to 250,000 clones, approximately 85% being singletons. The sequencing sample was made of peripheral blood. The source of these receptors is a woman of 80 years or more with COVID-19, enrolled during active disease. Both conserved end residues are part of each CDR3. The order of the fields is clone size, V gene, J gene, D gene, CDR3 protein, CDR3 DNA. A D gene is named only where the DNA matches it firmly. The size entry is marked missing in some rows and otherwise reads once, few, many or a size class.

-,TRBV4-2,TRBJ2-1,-,CASSQGDNDEQFF,TGTGCCAGCAGCCAAGGAGATAACGATGAGCAGTTCTTC
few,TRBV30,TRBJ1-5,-,CAWSVQANQPQHF,TGTGCCTGGAGTGTACAGGCAAATCAGCCCCAGCATTTT
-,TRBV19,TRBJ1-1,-,CASSISKTVNTEAFF,TGTGCCAGTAGTATTTCCAAGACAGTGAACACTGAAGCTTTCTTT
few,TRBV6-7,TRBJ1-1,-,CASSYSYRRNMNTEAFF,TGTGCCAGCAGTTACTCGTACCGCAGAAACATGAACACTGAAGCTTTCTTT
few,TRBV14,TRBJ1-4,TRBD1,CASSHGALQGSGEKLFF,TGTGCCAGCAGCCATGGGGCATTACAGGGGAGCGGTGAAAAACTGTTTTTT
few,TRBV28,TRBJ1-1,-,CASSLRGRGNTEAFF,TGTGCCAGCAGTTTACGGGGGAGAGGGAACACTGAAGCTTTCTTT
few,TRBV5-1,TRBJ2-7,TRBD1,CASSLGQGFYEQYF,TGCGCCAGCAGCTTGGGACAGGGTTTTTACGAGCAGTACTTC
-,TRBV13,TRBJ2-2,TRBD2,CASSLEASGSTGELFF,TGTGCCAGCAGCTTAGAGGCTAGCGGGTCAACCGGGGAGCTGTTTTTT
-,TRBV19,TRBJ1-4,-,CASTSGSSWGVGKLFF,TGTGCCAGTACATCCGGGTCCTCCTGGGGAGTCGGAAAACTGTTTTTT
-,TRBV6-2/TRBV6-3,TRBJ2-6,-,CASSYSSYGANVLTF,TGTGCCAGCAGTTACTCTTCCTACGGGGCCAACGTCCTGACTTTC
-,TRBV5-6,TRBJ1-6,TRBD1,CASSRIDRGDSPLHF,TGTGCCAGCAGCCGTATCGACAGGGGAGATTCACCCCTCCACTTT
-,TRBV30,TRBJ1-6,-,CAWSGRGGGLHF,TGTGCCTGGAGTGGTCGCGGGGGGGGCCTCCACTTT
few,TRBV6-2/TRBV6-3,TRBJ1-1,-,CASSPQVNTEAFF,TGTGCCAGCAGTCCACAGGTGAACACTGAAGCTTTCTTT
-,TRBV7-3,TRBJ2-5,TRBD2,CASSFGGSETQYF,TGTGCCAGCAGCTTCGGCGGGAGTGAGACCCAGTACTTC
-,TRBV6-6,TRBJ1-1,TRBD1,CASTGTGRVGAFF,TGTGCCAGCACAGGGACAGGGAGGGTTGGAGCTTTCTTT
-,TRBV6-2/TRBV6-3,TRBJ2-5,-,CASSYWTLRETQYF,TGTGCCAGCAGTTACTGGACTCTTCGGGAGACCCAGTACTTC
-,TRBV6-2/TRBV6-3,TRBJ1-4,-,CASSYAVKSGQRGEKLFF,TGTGCCAGCAGTTACGCAGTCAAGTCGGGGCAGCGGGGTGAAAAACTGTTTTTT
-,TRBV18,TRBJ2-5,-,CASSPGGRQETQYF,TGTGCCAGCTCACCTGGAGGGAGACAAGAGACCCAGTACTTC
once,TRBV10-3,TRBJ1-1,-,CAISELTASEAFF,TGTGCCATCAGTGAGTTGACAGCCTCTGAAGCTTTCTTT
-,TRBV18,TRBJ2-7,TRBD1,CASSPRTGGQGSYEQYF,TGTGCCAGCTCACCTAGGACAGGGGGCCAAGGATCCTACGAGCAGTACTTC
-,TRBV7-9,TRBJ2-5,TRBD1,CASSRGQGETQYF,TGTGCCAGCAGCCGAGGACAGGGTGAGACCCAGTACTTC
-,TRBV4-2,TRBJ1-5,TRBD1,CASSQDPLQGRGNQPQHF,TGTGCCAGCAGCCAAGATCCCCTACAGGGGAGAGGCAATCAGCCCCAGCATTTT
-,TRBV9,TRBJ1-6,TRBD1,CASSADRGNNSPLHF,TGTGCCAGCAGCGCCGACAGGGGCAATAATTCACCCCTCCACTTT
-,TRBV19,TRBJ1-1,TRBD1,CASSETGDTEAFF,TGTGCCAGTAGTGAGACAGGGGACACTGAAGCTTTCTTT
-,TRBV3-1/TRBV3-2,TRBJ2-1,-,CASSLRLVYNEQFF,TGTGCCAGCAGCCTCAGACTAGTCTACAATGAGCAGTTCTTC
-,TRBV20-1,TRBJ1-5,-,CSASLGRSNQPQHF,TGCAGTGCTAGTCTCGGCAGGTCTAATCAGCCCCAGCATTTT
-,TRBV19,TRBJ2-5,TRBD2,CASSIGRTSGQETQYF,TGTGCCAGTAGTATAGGTAGGACTAGCGGGCAAGAGACCCAGTACTTC
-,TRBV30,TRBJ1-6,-,CAWSAFGVLTSPLHF,TGTGCCTGGAGTGCGTTCGGGGTTTTGACTTCACCCCTCCACTTT
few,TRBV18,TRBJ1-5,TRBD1,CASSPGTVNQPQHF,TGTGCCAGCTCACCCGGGACAGTCAATCAGCCCCAGCATTTT
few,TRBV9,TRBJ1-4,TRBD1,CASSSRTGIGEKLFF,TGTGCCAGCAGCTCAAGGACAGGGATCGGGGAAAAACTGTTTTTT
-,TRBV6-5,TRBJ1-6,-,CASSFLQGGDSPLHF,TGTGCCAGCAGTTTCCTACAGGGAGGGGATTCACCCCTCCACTTT
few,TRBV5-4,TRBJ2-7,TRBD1,CASSLGGGQGTYEQYF,TGTGCCAGCAGCTTGGGTGGGGGACAGGGTACCTACGAGCAGTACTTC
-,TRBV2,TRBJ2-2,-,CASSEAAAAGELFF,TGTGCCAGCAGTGAAGCGGCGGCGGCCGGGGAGCTGTTTTTT
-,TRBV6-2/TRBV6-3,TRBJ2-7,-,CASSYSTVSYEQYF,TGTGCCAGCAGTTACTCGACAGTCTCCTACGAGCAGTACTTC
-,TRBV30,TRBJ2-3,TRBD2,CAWSVGGTSGTDTQYF,TGTGCCTGGAGTGTAGGTGGGACTAGCGGCACAGATACGCAGTATTTT
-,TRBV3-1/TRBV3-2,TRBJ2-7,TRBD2,CASSQVTSGGQYF,TGTGCCAGCAGCCAAGTGACTAGCGGGGGGCAGTACTTC